This T cell receptor (beta chain) was recovered during a study of CD4 T cells in relation to SARS-CoV-2 and coronaviruses (dated by TCRdb to the early 2020s). For the study in its entirety: In the ViraFEST assay, PBMCs were cultured with antigen for under twelve days, after which TCR beta CDR3s were sequenced to identify antigen-specific clonal expansions. An HIV-1 Nef peptide pool or a no-peptide culture served as the negative reference condition. HLA restriction was mapped for shared crossreactive spike epitopes using patient-derived lymphoblastoid cell lines. At the level of individual TCR clonotypes, the study measured memory CD4+ T cell crossreactivity between SARS-CoV-2 spike protein and common cold coronavirus spike proteins. The Adaptive Biotechnologies TCR-sequencing kit was used for samples from three pre-COVID donors and for the naive versus memory experiments, whereas the other data were Illumina-based. A different, Illumina-based TCR-beta assay was used to sequence expansion assays from other donors in the study.

General findings and caveats noted by the study authors: In about 60% of donors, memory CD4+ clonotypes turned up that crossrecognized SARS-CoV-2 and at least one common cold coronavirus spike. Because the crossreactivity analysis focused on spike protein, crossreactivity against other viral proteins was not assessed. Crossreactive clones showed significantly weaker SARS-CoV-2-driven expansion than monoreactive clones, consistent with antigenic imprinting. Small numbers of patients and of tested TCRs limited the study. Pre-pandemic and post-infection samples were not both contributed by any donor, so tracing of the source of pre-existing responses was limited.

This clone was picked up one time. The antigen it binds to is not known. Base qualities were left out, and no much larger clone turns up one base away. CD4+ T cells from unexposed donors were collected before the COVID-19 pandemic (2011-2018). The EasySep CD4+ T cell isolation kit was used to isolate CD4+ T cells once the cultures had run for nine to eleven days. Unexposed donor CD4+ T cells were tested for reactivity to SARS-CoV-2 S and N and four common cold coronavirus spike pools, as cell number allowed. About 1.9 million PBMCs per well were cultured in IMDM with approximately 4.8% human AB serum and about 10 IU/ml IL-2. Half of the culture medium was replaced with fresh IL-2-containing medium on days 3 and 7. In general, triplicate replicate wells were used for every peptide culture condition. The leukapheresis product used for the unexposed donors was purchased from a commercial source. PBMCs were isolated from leukapheresis product or whole blood by Ficoll-Paque PLUS gradient centrifugation. PBMCs were either cryopreserved at -140 degrees C or used fresh in the expansion assay. The QIAamp Micro DNA Kit was used to extract genomic DNA from the CD4+ T cells.

Receptor libraries were prepared by the immunoSEQ multiplex PCR assay. The authors' pipeline ran thus. During preprocessing, nonproductive sequences were removed, as were CDR3s that did not start with C, did not end with F or W, or were shorter than 7 amino acids. The MANAFEST web app was used to call antigen-specific clonotypes on the basis of expansion compared with the reference and with other culture wells. A clone was considered positive if significant expansion relative to the reference culture was observed in 2 of 3 replicate wells at an FDR below 0.05. Positive clones also required significant expansion versus all other tandem wells and an odds ratio above 5. After three terminal residues were trimmed from each end, CDR3 homology was quantified as pairwise Levenshtein distance using the stringdist R package. TCRdb retrieved this table from immuneACCESS and kept in-frame rearrangements only. Not all clones are present; in checked studies, unresolved V genes account for under half, and no reason is known for the remainder. The DNA was the basis for D and trimming; V, J and clone size are from that table. The sample table holds just under 20,000 clones, of which roughly 78% were seen once. The ten largest clones take up about 18% of the sample.

V loses 1 base at its end and J loses 7 bases; junction bases beyond the gene matches: 10. The germline V gene encodes CDR1 SGHVS and CDR2 FNYEAQ. Its CDR3 holds 16 amino acids, cysteine through phenylalanine. Just CDR3 DNA is preserved here, 48 bases in frame from base 1. The source of this sequence is a human donor in good health. This receptor chain uses TRBV7-6 and TRBJ1-1; 9 bases in the junction line up with TRBD1. Sequenced: CD4+ T cells from PBMCs, cultured in vitro. Here the CDR3 is given as CASSLGAFRTGDEAFF. The nucleotides are TGTGCCAGCAGCTTAGGAGCGTTTCGGACAGGGGATGAAGCTTTCTTT.